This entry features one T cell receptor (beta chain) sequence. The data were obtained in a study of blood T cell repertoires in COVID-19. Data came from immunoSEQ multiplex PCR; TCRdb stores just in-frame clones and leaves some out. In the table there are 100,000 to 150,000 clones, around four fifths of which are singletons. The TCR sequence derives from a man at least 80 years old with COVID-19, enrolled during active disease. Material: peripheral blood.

In nucleotides, the CDR3 is TGTGCCAGCAGCTTAAGGGGGACTAGCGGGAGAATGGGCAATGAGCAGTTCTTC. Translation: CASSLRGTSGRMGNEQFF. The chain recombines TRBV7-3 with TRBJ2-1; 14 nucleotides line up with TRBD2. Germline V CDR1 and CDR2: SGHTA, FQGTGA. Trimming took 1 base from V and 6 from J; bases not matched to a gene: 8. The CDR3 spans 18 residues.